What follows is one TCR beta chain and its context. The CDR3 runs 15 residues. Trimming took off 0 bases at V and 6 bases at J, with 13 bases between the two ends. Germline CDR1 is LGHNA and CDR2 is YSLEER. The sample originates from a study of blood T cell repertoires in COVID-19. Generated by immunoSEQ multiplex PCR, the TCRdb table keeps only in-frame clones and is missing some. Of over 120,000 clones in the sample, around 87% are singletons; the top ten hold 30% to 45%. The genes are TRBV4-3 and TRBJ2-3, with D possibly being TRBD1 (5 bases). The sequenced material came from peripheral blood. The TCR comes from a man aged 50 to 60 who had recovered from COVID-19. The CDR3 region is CASSQESQGVDTQYF. Written as DNA, the CDR3 is TGCGCCAGCAGCCAAGAGAGCCAGGGCGTTGATACGCAGTATTTT.